This T cell receptor (beta chain) was identified in a study of T-cell reconstitution after alpha-beta-depleted transplantation in children (dated by TCRdb to between 2015 and 2016). Background on the whole study: T-cell immune reconstitution after TCRalphabeta/CD19-depleted allogeneic hematopoietic cell transplantation in children was quantitatively tracked in the study by means of TCR repertoire profiling. Points the paper makes about the study in general: Apparently early alphabetaT-cell count recovery about two months after transplant reportedly relied on only several hundred rapidly expanded clones derived from non-depleted graft cells. Over the following months the frequencies of hyperexpanded clones went down, and after one year T-cell counts and TCRbeta diversity were mostly credited to newly produced T cells. In some patients, the high TCRbeta diversity seen at day 60 was put down to recipient T cells and intrathymic progenitors that had survived conditioning.

This clonotype was recorded a few times. The antigen it recognizes is unknown. The junction and the germline gene differ at one end; a read error may be behind it. Library preparation used PCR. Sequencing took place on an Illumina HiSeq 2500. To normalize quantification of the TCRbeta repertoire, the TCR libraries were built with molecular barcoding that relied on unique molecular identifiers. TCRdb passed the public sequencing reads through fastp at Q25 and MiXCR, retaining productive beta sequences. Each CDR3 protein gets just one entry, which takes the most common genes and DNA from the rows behind it. The sample table contains fewer than 500,000 distinct CDR3 sequences; only one count was recorded for roughly two fifths of them. The ten largest clonotypes hold under 30% of the sample. The treatment or condition label corresponds to: allogeneic hematopoietic cell transplantation with graft depleted of TCRalphabeta T cells and CD19 B cells. The children who served as transplant recipients had been given grafts of TCRalphabeta/CD19-depleted allogeneic hematopoietic cells.

The germline V gene encodes CDR1 SGHDN and CDR2 FVKESK. The CDR3 covers 13 residues, taking in both the cysteine and the phenylalanine. Left in the record is the CDR3 DNA by itself, 39 bases read in frame from the first base. The input for sequencing was PBMCs, taken before TCRalphabeta/CD19-depleted stem cell transplant. This receptor was obtained from a girl aged 2 to 10 with aplastic anemia, due to receive a stem cell transplant. In this chain, TRBV14 is recombined with TRBJ1-1; no confident D gene assignment can be made. In nucleotides, the sequence is TGTCCCAGCAGTAAACAAAAGGGCACTGAAGCTTTCTTT. Its amino acids are CPSSKQKGTEAFF.